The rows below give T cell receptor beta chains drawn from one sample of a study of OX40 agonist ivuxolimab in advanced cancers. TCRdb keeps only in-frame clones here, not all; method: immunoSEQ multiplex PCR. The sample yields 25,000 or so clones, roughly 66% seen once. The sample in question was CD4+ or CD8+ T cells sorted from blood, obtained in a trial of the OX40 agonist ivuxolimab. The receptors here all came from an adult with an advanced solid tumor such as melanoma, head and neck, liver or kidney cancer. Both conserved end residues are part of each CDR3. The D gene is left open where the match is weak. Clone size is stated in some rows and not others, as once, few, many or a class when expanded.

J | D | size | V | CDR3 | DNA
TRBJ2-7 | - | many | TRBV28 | CASSWDGAYEQYF | TGTGCCAGCAGTTGGGACGGGGCCTACGAGCAGTACTTC
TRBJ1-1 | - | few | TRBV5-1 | CASSGGVGTNTEAFF | TGCGCCAGCAGCGGTGGAGTAGGTACGAACACTGAAGCTTTCTTT
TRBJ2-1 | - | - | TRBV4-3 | CASSQDFTGSYNEQFF | TGCGCCAGCAGCCAAGATTTTACGGGTTCCTACAATGAGCAGTTCTTC
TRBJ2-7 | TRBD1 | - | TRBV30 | CAWSASSGTGGSEQYF | TGTGCCTGGAGTGCCTCCTCCGGGACAGGGGGCTCCGAGCAGTACTTC
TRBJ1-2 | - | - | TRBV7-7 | CASSPLEGPVGYTF | TGTGCCAGCAGCCCCTTGGAGGGGCCTGTTGGCTACACCTTC
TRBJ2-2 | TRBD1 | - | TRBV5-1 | CASSATGVSTGELFF | TGCGCCAGCAGCGCGACAGGGGTGAGCACCGGGGAGCTGTTTTTT
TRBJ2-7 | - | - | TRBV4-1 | CASSEGDLSPEQYF | TGCGCCAGCAGCGAGGGGGACCTATCTCCCGAGCAGTACTTC
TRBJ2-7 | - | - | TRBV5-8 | CASSRGTANLDEQYF | TGTGCCAGCAGTCGCGGGACAGCCAACTTGGACGAGCAGTACTTC
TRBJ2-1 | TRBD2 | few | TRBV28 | CASSWLSGGAYNEQFF | TGTGCCAGCAGTTGGCTAAGCGGGGGGGCCTACAATGAGCAGTTCTTC
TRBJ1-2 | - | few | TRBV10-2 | CASVEGTTYGYTF | TGCGCCAGCGTTGAGGGGACTACCTATGGCTACACCTTC
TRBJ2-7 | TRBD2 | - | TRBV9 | CASSPGASGLSYEQYF | TGTGCCAGCAGCCCCGGGGCTAGCGGGTTATCCTACGAGCAGTACTTC
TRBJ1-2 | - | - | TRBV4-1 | CASSQDGGTLYGYTF | TGCGCCAGCAGCCAAGATGGTGGGACACTTTATGGCTACACCTTC
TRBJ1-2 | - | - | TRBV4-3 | CASNQGATGNYGYTF | TGCGCCAGCAACCAAGGGGCGACGGGAAACTATGGCTACACCTTC
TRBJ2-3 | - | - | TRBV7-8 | CASSEGLGIRDTQYF | TGTGCCAGCAGCGAGGGCCTAGGGATCCGGGATACGCAGTATTTT
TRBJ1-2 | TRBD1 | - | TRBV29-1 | CSVGDREANYGYTF | TGCAGCGTGGGTGACAGGGAAGCTAACTATGGCTACACCTTC
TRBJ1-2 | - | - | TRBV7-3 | CASSTTGIHGYTF | TGTGCCAGCAGCACCACAGGCATTCATGGCTACACCTTC
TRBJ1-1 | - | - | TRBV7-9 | CASSSLTGFTEAFF | TGTGCCAGCAGCTCATTGACAGGCTTCACTGAAGCTTTCTTT
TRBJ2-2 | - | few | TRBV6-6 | CASSPVGTTGELFF | TGTGCCAGCAGTCCCGTGGGCACCACCGGGGAGCTGTTTTTT
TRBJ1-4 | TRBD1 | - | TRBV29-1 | CSVLRGQGGEKLFF | TGCAGCGTCCTAAGGGGACAGGGTGGGGAAAAACTGTTTTTT
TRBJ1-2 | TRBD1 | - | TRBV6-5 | CASSYSGGSLFTF | TGTGCCAGCAGTTACTCAGGGGGCTCACTATTCACCTTC
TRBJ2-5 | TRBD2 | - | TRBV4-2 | CASSLLTSGGTEETQYF | TGTGCCAGCAGCCTCCTCACTAGCGGGGGGACCGAAGAGACCCAGTACTTC
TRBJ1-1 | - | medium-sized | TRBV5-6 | CASSIGQEAFF | TGTGCCAGCAGCATAGGACAGGAAGCTTTCTTT
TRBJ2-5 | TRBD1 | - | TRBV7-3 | CASSPEGAGETQYF | TGTGCCAGCAGCCCCGAGGGGGCTGGTGAGACCCAGTACTTC
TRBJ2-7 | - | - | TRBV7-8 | CASSLSIQGSDYEQYF | TGTGCCAGCAGCTTATCTATTCAGGGCTCGGATTACGAGCAGTACTTC
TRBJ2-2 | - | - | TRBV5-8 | CASSQERATGELFF | TGCGCCAGCAGCCAAGAAAGGGCAACCGGGGAGCTGTTTTTT
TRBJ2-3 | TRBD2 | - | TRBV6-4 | CASSDSETGGDTQYF | TGTGCCAGCAGTGACTCAGAGACGGGGGGAGATACGCAGTATTTT
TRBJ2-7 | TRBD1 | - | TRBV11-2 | CASTWTGHYEQYF | TGTGCCAGCACTTGGACAGGCCACTACGAGCAGTACTTC
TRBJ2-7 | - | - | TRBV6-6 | CASSYLLLERGEQYF | TGTGCCAGCAGTTACCTGCTGCTAGAACGGGGCGAGCAGTACTTC
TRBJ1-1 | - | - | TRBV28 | CASSFIGRNTEAFF | TGTGCCAGCAGTTTCATTGGGAGAAACACTGAAGCTTTCTTT
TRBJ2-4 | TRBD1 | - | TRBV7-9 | CASSRQGPQNIQYF | TGTGCCAGCAGCAGACAGGGCCCGCAAAACATTCAGTACTTC
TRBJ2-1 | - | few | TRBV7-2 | CASSFRDEHYNEQFF | TGTGCCAGCAGCTTTAGGGACGAACATTACAATGAGCAGTTCTTC
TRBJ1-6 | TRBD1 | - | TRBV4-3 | CASSQEVRQGSPLHF | TGCGCCAGCAGCCAAGAAGTCCGACAGGGATCACCCCTCCACTTT
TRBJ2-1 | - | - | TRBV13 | CASSFRVGEQFF | TGTGCCAGCAGCTTCAGGGTAGGGGAGCAGTTCTTC
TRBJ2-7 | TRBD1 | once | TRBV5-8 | CASSSTGAGYEQYF | TGTGCCAGCAGCTCGACAGGGGCAGGGTACGAGCAGTACTTC
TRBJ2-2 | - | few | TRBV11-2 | CASSSRRGGELFF | TGTGCCAGCAGCTCGAGACGGGGCGGGGAGCTGTTTTTT
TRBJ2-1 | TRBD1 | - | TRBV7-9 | CASSRGQGRNEQFF | TGTGCCAGCAGCAGGGGACAGGGTCGCAATGAGCAGTTCTTC
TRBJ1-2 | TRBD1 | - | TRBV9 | CASSQGQGEKYGYTF | TGTGCCAGCAGCCAGGGACAGGGGGAAAAGTATGGCTACACCTTC
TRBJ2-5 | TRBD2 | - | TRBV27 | CASSFGGGETQYF | TGTGCCAGCAGTTTTGGGGGGGGAGAGACCCAGTACTTC
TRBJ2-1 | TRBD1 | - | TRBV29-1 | CSVEDFVQGANNEQFF | TGCAGCGTTGAAGATTTTGTCCAGGGGGCTAACAATGAGCAGTTCTTC
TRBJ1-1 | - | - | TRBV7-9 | CASSGGGVNTEAFF | TGTGCCAGCAGTGGAGGGGGGGTGAACACTGAAGCTTTCTTT
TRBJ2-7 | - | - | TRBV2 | CASIGPDSYEQYF | TGTGCCAGCATAGGGCCGGATTCCTACGAGCAGTACTTC
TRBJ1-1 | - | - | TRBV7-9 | CASSFRSGVNTEAFF | TGTGCCAGCAGCTTTCGGTCGGGTGTGAACACTGAAGCTTTCTTT
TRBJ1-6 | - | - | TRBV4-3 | CASSQDTGLYNSPLHF | TGCGCCAGCAGCCAAGACACGGGACTTTATAATTCACCCCTCCACTTT
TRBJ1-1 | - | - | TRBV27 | CASSFQGMNTEAFF | TGTGCCAGCAGTTTCCAGGGCATGAACACTGAAGCTTTCTTT